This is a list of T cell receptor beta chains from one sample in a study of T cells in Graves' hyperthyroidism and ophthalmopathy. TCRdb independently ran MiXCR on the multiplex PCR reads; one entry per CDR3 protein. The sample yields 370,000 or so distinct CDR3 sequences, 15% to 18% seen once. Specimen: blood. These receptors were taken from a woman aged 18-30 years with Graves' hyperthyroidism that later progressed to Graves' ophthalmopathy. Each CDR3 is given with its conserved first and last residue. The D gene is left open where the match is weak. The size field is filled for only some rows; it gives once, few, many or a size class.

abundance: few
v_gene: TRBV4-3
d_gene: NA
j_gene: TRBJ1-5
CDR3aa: CASSQDFLGPQPQHF
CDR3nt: TGCGCCAGCAGCCAAGATTTTTTGGGACCTCAGCCCCAGCATTTT

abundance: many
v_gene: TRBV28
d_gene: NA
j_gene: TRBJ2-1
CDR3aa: CASSFGLSYNEQFF
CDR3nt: TGTGCCAGCAGTTTTGGCCTCTCCTACAATGAGCAGTTCTTC

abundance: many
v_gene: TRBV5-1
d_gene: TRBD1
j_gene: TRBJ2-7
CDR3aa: CASSLAGTGSYEQYF
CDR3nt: TGCGCCAGCAGCTTGGCGGGGACAGGGTCTTACGAGCAGTACTTC

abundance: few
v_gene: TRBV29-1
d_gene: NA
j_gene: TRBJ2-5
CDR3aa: CSVDILFRLSRETQYF
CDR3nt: TGCAGCGTTGATATATTATTTCGCTTAAGCAGGGAGACCCAGTACTTC

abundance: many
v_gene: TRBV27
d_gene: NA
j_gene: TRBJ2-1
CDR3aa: CASRARDGGEQFF
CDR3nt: TGTGCCAGCAGGGCGAGGGACGGGGGTGAGCAGTTCTTC

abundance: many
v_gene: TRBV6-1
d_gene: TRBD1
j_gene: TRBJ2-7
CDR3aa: CASSSTGWGQGVLLEQYF
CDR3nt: TGTGCCAGCAGTTCAACAGGCTGGGGGCAGGGGGTATTACTCGAGCAGTACTTC

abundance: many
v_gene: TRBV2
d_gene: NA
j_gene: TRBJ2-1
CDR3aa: CASSPLLYDQFF
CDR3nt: TGTGCCAGCAGCCCCCTGCTCTATGATCAGTTCTTC

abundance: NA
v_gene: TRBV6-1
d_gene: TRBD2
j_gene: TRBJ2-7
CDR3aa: CASSETGTSGRIYEQYF
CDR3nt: TGTGCCAGCAGTGAAACCGGGACTAGCGGGAGGATCTACGAGCAGTACTTC

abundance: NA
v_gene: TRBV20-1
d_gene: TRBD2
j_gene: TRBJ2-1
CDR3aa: CSANRGLAAQETQFF
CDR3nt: TGCAGTGCTAACCGAGGGCTAGCGGCGCAAGAGACCCAGTTCTTC

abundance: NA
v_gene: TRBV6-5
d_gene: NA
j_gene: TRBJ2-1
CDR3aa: CASSYSRDQELGNEQFF
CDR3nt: TGTGCCAGCAGTTACTCGCGGGACCAAGAATTAGGCAATGAGCAGTTCTTC

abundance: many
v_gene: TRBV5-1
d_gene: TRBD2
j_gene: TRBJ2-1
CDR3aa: CASSLAVRLAGNNEQFF
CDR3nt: TGCGCCAGCAGCTTGGCCGTAAGACTAGCGGGGAACAATGAGCAGTTCTTC

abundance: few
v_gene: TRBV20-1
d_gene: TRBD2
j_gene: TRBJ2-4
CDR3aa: CSASGPTSGSSIQYF
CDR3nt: TGCAGTGCTAGTGGTCCGACTAGCGGGAGCAGCATTCAGTACTTC

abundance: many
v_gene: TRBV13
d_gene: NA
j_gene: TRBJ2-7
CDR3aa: CASSFGQSSYEQYF
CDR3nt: TGTGCCAGCAGCTTCGGGCAGAGCTCCTACGAGCAGTACTTC

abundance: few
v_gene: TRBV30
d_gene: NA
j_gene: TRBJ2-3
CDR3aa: CAWVGAAKSNTQYF
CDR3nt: TGTGCCTGGGTGGGGGCGGCAAAATCTAATACGCAGTATTTT